These T cell receptor beta chains were read from a single sample in a study of shared clonotypes between healthy human individuals. Here immunoSEQ multiplex PCR was the method, and the copy in TCRdb shows in-frame clones only, minus some. The repertoire has about 1 million clones, about 74% of them found once; the top ten carry around 1.4%. Input material: memory CD4+ T cells sorted from blood. These receptor sequences come from a man aged 18 to 29 in good health. CDR3s include the opening cysteine and the closing phenylalanine or tryptophan. The D gene is left open where the match is weak. Clone size appears in some rows only: once, few, many, or a class for an expanded clone.

cdr3_nt	cdr3_aa	v_call	j_call	d_call	clone_size
TGCGCCAGCAGCTTCGGATTAGCGGGGACCACCACTATAACCTACGAGCAGTACTTC	CASSFGLAGTTTITYEQYF	TRBV5-1	TRBJ2-7	TRBD2	.
TGTGCCAGCAGCGCCACCGGGACAGGGGCGAGGAATGAGCAGTTCTTC	CASSATGTGARNEQFF	TRBV2	TRBJ2-1	TRBD1	.
TGTGCCAGCAGCGGTGGGGAGACCCAGTACTTC	CASSGGETQYF	TRBV9	TRBJ2-5	.	.
TGTGCCAGCAGCCGAGGAAACACCATATATTTT	CASSRGNTIYF	TRBV28	TRBJ1-3	.	.
TGCAGCGTGGGGGCTAGGTTCTCCGGGGAGCTGTTTTTT	CSVGARFSGELFF	TRBV29-1	TRBJ2-2	.	few
TGTGCCAGCAGTTTATTCAGGGCACTGGACTATGGCTACACCTTC	CASSLFRALDYGYTF	TRBV28	TRBJ1-2	.	.
TGTGCCAGCAGCACTTTGGGAGCAGGGGACACCATATATTTT	CASSTLGAGDTIYF	TRBV7-9	TRBJ1-3	.	few
TGTGCCACCAGCAGAGCCGGGGGGAAGGTCGGGGAGCTGTTTTTT	CATSRAGGKVGELFF	TRBV15	TRBJ2-2	TRBD2	.
TGTGCCTGGAGTGTAATGTCGGGGCTCAGTGAAAAACTGTTTTTT	CAWSVMSGLSEKLFF	TRBV30	TRBJ1-4	.	.
TGTGCCAGCAGCTTACCAGGGAGCTATGGCTACACCTTC	CASSLPGSYGYTF	TRBV5-4	TRBJ1-2	.	.
TGTGCCAGCAGCGTTGAGGGAATCGGAAACACCATATATTTT	CASSVEGIGNTIYF	TRBV9	TRBJ1-3	.	.
TGTGCCAGCAGCTTATGGCTTGACATGAACACTGAAGCTTTCTTT	CASSLWLDMNTEAFF	TRBV7-9	TRBJ1-1	.	.
TGCGCCAGCAGCTTGGTACAGGGACTCTACGAGCAGTACTTC	CASSLVQGLYEQYF	TRBV5-1	TRBJ2-7	.	.
TGTGCCAGCAGCTTAGGAGGGACCCAGTACTTC	CASSLGGTQYF	TRBV7-9	TRBJ2-5	.	.
TGTGCCAGCAGATATAGCGGGAGTGAGACCCAGTACTTC	CASRYSGSETQYF	TRBV2	TRBJ2-5	TRBD2	.
TGTGCCAGCAGCTCGAGGCATGAAAACATTCAGTACTTC	CASSSRHENIQYF	TRBV11-3	TRBJ2-4	.	.
TGTGCCAGCAGTCTAGGGGTGAACACCGGGGAGCTGTTTTTT	CASSLGVNTGELFF	TRBV6-5	TRBJ2-2	.	.
TGTGCCAGCAGTGAAACCAGGTGGAGGGACTACGAGCAGTACTTC	CASSETRWRDYEQYF	TRBV6-1	TRBJ2-7	.	.
TGTGCCAGCTCACCACCGGCGCTCCTCAATGAGCAGTTCTTC	CASSPPALLNEQFF	TRBV18	TRBJ2-1	.	.
TGTGCCAGCAGAAGGACAGGGTCTGGCTACACCTTC	CASRRTGSGYTF	TRBV28	TRBJ1-2	TRBD1	once
TGCGCCAGCAGCTGGGATCAAGAGACCCAGTACTTC	CASSWDQETQYF	TRBV5-1	TRBJ2-5	.	.
TGTGCCAGCAGTCCCCAGGGACAGACCCGTCAAGAGACCCAGTACTTC	CASSPQGQTRQETQYF	TRBV27	TRBJ2-5	TRBD1	.
TGTGCCAGCAGTTCTTCTTCCTACGAGCAGTACTTC	CASSSSSYEQYF	TRBV6-6	TRBJ2-7	.	.
TGTGCCAGCAGCTTCGGACTAGCGGCAGATACGCAGTATTTT	CASSFGLAADTQYF	TRBV11-2	TRBJ2-3	TRBD2	once
TGTGCCAGCAGCCCCGCCGGAGACAGGGTGAGGGGCTACACCTTC	CASSPAGDRVRGYTF	TRBV5-5	TRBJ1-2	TRBD1	.
TGTGCCAGCAGACCACAGGGGGCGGCCGAGCAGTACTTC	CASRPQGAAEQYF	TRBV2	TRBJ2-7	TRBD1	.
TGTGCCAGCAGTCAAAGCCGGGACAGGGCAGAGACCCAGTACTTC	CASSQSRDRAETQYF	TRBV7-6	TRBJ2-5	TRBD1	.